The 8 T cell receptor beta chains in this list originate from one sample, sequenced in a study of CD8 T cells in Susac syndrome. Reverse transcription of about 0.45 to 1 ug RNA was performed with random hexamers. TCRdb reprocessed the immunoSEQ multiplex PCR reads with MiXCR, giving one entry per CDR3 protein. The data hold about 190,000 distinct CDR3 sequences, with 95% observed a single time. Sample: CD8+ T cells from PBMCs. The receptors stem from a human donor with Susac syndrome.

The chain links TRBV14 to TRBJ2-2; D is ambiguous. Germline loops: CDR1 SGHDN, CDR2 FVKESK. Trimming shortened V by 4 bases and J by 1 base, and 7 bases separated the two germline ends. The CDR3 length is 14 residues. This chain's CDR3 is CASSRLLNTGELFF. Written as DNA, the CDR3 is TGTGCCAGCAGCCGACTGCTGAACACCGGGGAGCTGTTTTTT.

DNA for the CDR3: TGTGCCAGCAGTTTGGGCAGGGCGTTCTATGGCTACACCTTC. Protein sequence: CASSLGRAFYGYTF. The V call is TRBV12-3 or TRBV12-4, the J call TRBJ1-2, with a possible D match to TRBD1 (5 bases). Trimming left V 3 bases short and J 4 bases short, with 12 bases between. The CDR3 consists of 14 residues.

This chain joins TRBV7-3 and TRBJ1-5, with 8 bases that match TRBD1. The CDR3 spans 17 residues. Looked up from germline, CDR1 is SGHTA and CDR2 is FQGTGA. V lost 6 bases, J lost 2 bases, and 12 bases stayed unmatched. CDR3 in amino acids: CASRSHTGGKGNQPQHF. The CDR3 DNA is TGTGCCAGCAGATCACATACAGGGGGGAAGGGCAATCAGCCCCAGCATTTT.

V usage is TRBV12-3 or TRBV12-4 and J usage is TRBJ1-6; D is possibly TRBD1 (6 bases). Deletions cut 3 bases from V and 10 bases from J, with 10 bases between. CDR3 length: 13 amino acids. CDR3 coding DNA: TGTGCCAGCAGTTTGGGGGCTCGGTCACCCCTCCACTTT. This sequence encodes CASSLGARSPLHF.

The chain uses TRBV24-1 and TRBJ2-4; TRBD1 agrees at 7 bases. CDR3 length: 18 amino acids. The J segment lost 0 bases and the V segment lost 4 bases, leaving 11 bases of the junction unmatched. Germline loops: CDR1 KGHDR, CDR2 SFDVKD. CDR3 protein: CATSERGPPALAKNIQYF. DNA for the CDR3: TGTGCCACCAGTGAGAGGGGGCCACCCGCTTTAGCCAAAAACATTCAGTACTTC.

This chain links TRBV3-1 with TRBJ1-1; D perhaps matches TRBD1 (5 bases). CDR1 is LGHDT and CDR2 is YNNKEL in the germline V gene (reference sequence). This CDR3 region has 14 residues. Deletions cut 4 bases from V and 5 bases from J, with 14 bases between. CDR3 residues: CASSPRGGDTEAFF. In DNA form, the CDR3 reads TGTGCCAGCAGCCCTAGGGGAGGGGATACTGAAGCTTTCTTT.

The chain combines TRBV29-1 with TRBJ2-1; TRBD1 is a possible D gene (5 bases). CDR1 and CDR2 from the germline V gene are SQVTM and ANQGSEA. The V end was cut by 4 bases, the J end by 3 bases, with 13 bases between. CDR3 length equals 14 residues. CDR3 nucleotides: TGCAGCGTTGGGGCCGGACACCTCTACAATGAGCAGTTCTTC. Translating gives CSVGAGHLYNEQFF.

The CDR3 protein is CSVESHTEYGYTF. CDR3 in DNA: TGCAGCGTTGAAAGCCACACCGAATATGGCTACACCTTC. The chain couples TRBV29-1 to TRBJ1-2; D call uncertain. Per the germline V gene, CDR1 is SQVTM and CDR2 is ANQGSEA. The CDR3 is 13 amino acids. V was pared by 2 bases and J by 5 bases, with 12 bases between.